This T cell receptor beta chain was recovered during a study of blood T cells in healthy people across ages. The germline gives CDR1 SGHKS, CDR2 YYEKEE (reference sequence). This CDR3 region has 18 residues. V shed 4 bases and J 6 bases; nucleotides not matched to a gene: 20. Sample-barcoded 5' priming and a J-beta primer mix drove a second PCR of roughly 6 to 12 cycles. In TCRdb, the 5' RACE reads were re-called with MiXCR into one record per CDR3 protein. The table has approximately 780,000 distinct CDR3 sequences, roughly 25% seen once. Study-level findings and limits: Changes seen in expanded clonotypes were possibly confounded by donor CMV status left unknown.

Of note for this clonotype: Antigen specificity is unknown.

These records were also assigned to another study, of T cells of mothers and their children. This second study says: Every mother supplied over 8 million TCR beta CDR3 reads and every child approximately 2.8 million. For related and unrelated pairs alike, thymic selection shapes TCR recombination output similarly.

V is TRBV5-5 and J is TRBJ1-2, with 8 positions matching TRBD1. The sample comprised blood. The origin of this receptor is a boy between 5 and 17 years old in good health. CDR3 residues: CASSQGAYMSLRLNGYTF. In DNA, the CDR3 is TGTGCCAGCAGCCAGGGGGCATATATGAGTCTCCGGCTCAATGGCTACACCTTC.